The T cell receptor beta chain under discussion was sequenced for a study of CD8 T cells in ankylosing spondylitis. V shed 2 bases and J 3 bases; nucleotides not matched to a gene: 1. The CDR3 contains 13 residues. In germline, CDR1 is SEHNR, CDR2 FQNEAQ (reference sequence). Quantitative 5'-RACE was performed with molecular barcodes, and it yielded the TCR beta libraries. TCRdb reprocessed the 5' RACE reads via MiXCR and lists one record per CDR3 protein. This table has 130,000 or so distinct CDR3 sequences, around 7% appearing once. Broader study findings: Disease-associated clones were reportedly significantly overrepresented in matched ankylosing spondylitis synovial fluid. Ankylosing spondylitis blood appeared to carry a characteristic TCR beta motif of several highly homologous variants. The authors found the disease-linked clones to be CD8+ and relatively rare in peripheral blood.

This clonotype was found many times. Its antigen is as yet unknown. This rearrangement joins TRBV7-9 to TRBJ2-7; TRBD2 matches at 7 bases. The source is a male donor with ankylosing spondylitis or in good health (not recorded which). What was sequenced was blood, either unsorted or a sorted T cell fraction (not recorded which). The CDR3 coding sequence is TGTGCCAGCAGCTTACAGCGGGACTACGAGCAGTACTTC. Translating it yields CASSLQRDYEQYF.